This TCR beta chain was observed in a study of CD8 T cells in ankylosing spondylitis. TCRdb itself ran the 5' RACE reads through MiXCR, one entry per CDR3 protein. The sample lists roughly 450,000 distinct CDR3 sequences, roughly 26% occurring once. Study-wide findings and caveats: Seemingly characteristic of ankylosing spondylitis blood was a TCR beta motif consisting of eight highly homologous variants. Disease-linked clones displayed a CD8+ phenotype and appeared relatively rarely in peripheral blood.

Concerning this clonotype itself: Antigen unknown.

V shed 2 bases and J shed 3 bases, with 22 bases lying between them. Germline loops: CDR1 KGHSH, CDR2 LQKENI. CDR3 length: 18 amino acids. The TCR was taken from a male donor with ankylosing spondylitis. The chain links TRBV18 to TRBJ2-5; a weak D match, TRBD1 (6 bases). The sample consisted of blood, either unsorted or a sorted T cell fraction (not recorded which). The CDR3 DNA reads TGTGCCAGCTCACCAGTAGGACAGCCGACTTTAATTAAAGAGACCCAGTACTTC. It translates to CASSPVGQPTLIKETQYF.